Listed below are T cell receptor beta chains from one sample, sequenced in a study of CD8+CD57+ T cells in acquired aplastic anemia. TCRdb analysed the reads with MiXCR anew, one entry per CDR3 protein. The sample contains about 140,000 distinct CDR3 sequences, 41% of which appear only once. The material sequenced was sorted CD4+, CD8+, or CD8+CD57+ T cells (not recorded which) from PBMCs. Receptors were obtained from a human donor in good health, serving as a control. Each CDR3 is given with its conserved first and last residue. A D gene is named only where the DNA matches it firmly. For some rows the clone size is stated as once, few or many, or as a class when expanded; others skip it.

abundance	d_gene	j_gene	v_gene	CDR3aa	CDR3nt
many	TRBD1	TRBJ2-5	TRBV7-9	CASSPIGTEKETQYF	TGTGCCAGCAGCCCCATCGGGACAGAGAAAGAGACCCAGTACTTC
NA	TRBD2	TRBJ2-7	TRBV20-1	CSALAGTYEQYF	TGCAGTGCGCTAGCGGGGACCTACGAGCAGTACTTC
many	TRBD2	TRBJ2-3	TRBV4-2	CASSQVGRGAADTQYF	TGTGCCAGCAGCCAAGTTGGGCGGGGGGCGGCAGATACGCAGTATTTT
NA	TRBD2	TRBJ2-1	TRBV30	CARRTAGTSSYNEQFF	TGTGCCCGGAGAACCGCCGGGACTAGCTCGTACAATGAGCAGTTCTTC
NA	NA	TRBJ2-5	TRBV6-2/TRBV6-3	CASSYSLVPTRETQYF	TGTGCCAGCAGTTACTCGCTAGTCCCGACGAGGGAGACCCAGTACTTC
NA	TRBD1	TRBJ2-3	TRBV15	CATSSNRGTDTQYF	TGTGCCACCAGCTCTAACAGGGGGACAGATACGCAGTATTTT
NA	NA	TRBJ1-6	TRBV15	CATSRGGDGDSPLHF	TGTGCCACCAGCAGAGGGGGGGACGGTGATTCACCCCTCCACTTT
NA	TRBD2	TRBJ2-7	TRBV6-5	CASSFVAGASYEQYF	TGTGCCAGCAGTTTCGTAGCGGGGGCCTCCTACGAGCAGTACTTC
NA	NA	TRBJ2-5	TRBV12-5	CASGSGETQYF	TGTGCTAGTGGTTCGGGCGAGACCCAGTACTTC
many	TRBD2	TRBJ2-3	TRBV5-1	CASSLSGGTDTQYF	TGCGCCAGCAGCTTAAGCGGGGGGACAGATACGCAGTATTTT
many	NA	TRBJ2-3	TRBV10-1	CASSGADLGTQYF	TGCGCCAGCAGTGGTGCCGATCTGGGGACGCAGTATTTT
NA	NA	TRBJ1-2	TRBV7-9	CASSLGSYGYTF	TGTGCCAGCAGCTTAGGATCCTATGGCTACACCTTC
many	TRBD2	TRBJ2-7	TRBV4-2	CASSQDRLAGTEQYF	TGTGCCAGCAGCCAGGACAGACTAGCGGGTACCGAGCAGTACTTC
many	TRBD2	TRBJ2-1	TRBV19	CASSIGTSGGHNEQFF	TGTGCCAGTAGTATAGGGACTAGCGGGGGACACAATGAGCAGTTCTTC
many	NA	TRBJ2-7	TRBV12-3/TRBV12-4	CASSLKADTYEQYF	TGTGCCAGCAGTTTAAAGGCGGATACCTACGAGCAGTACTTC
many	NA	TRBJ2-2	TRBV5-1	CASSNYRVRTGELFF	TGCGCCAGCAGCAATTACAGGGTACGCACCGGGGAGCTGTTTTTT
NA	NA	TRBJ1-5	TRBV10-3	CAISAQLTYSNQPQHF	TGTGCCATCAGTGCCCAACTAACTTATAGCAATCAGCCCCAGCATTTT
NA	TRBD1	TRBJ2-7	TRBV24-1	CATSDKRTGSYEQYF	TGTGCCACCAGTGACAAACGGACAGGGAGTTACGAGCAGTACTTC
many	NA	TRBJ1-2	TRBV20-1	CSAMPLGGSYGYTF	TGCAGTGCTATGCCCCTGGGGGGCTCCTATGGCTACACCTTC
NA	NA	TRBJ1-5	TRBV19	CASTPRHF	TGTGCCAGTACTCCCCGGCATTTT
few	TRBD2	TRBJ2-5	TRBV2	CASRRGGGAGETQYF	TGTGCCAGCAGGCGGGGCGGGGGGGCCGGAGAGACCCAGTACTTC
many	TRBD1	TRBJ2-7	TRBV18	CASSTLWTGGYEQYF	TGTGCCAGCTCAACCCTCTGGACAGGGGGCTACGAGCAGTACTTC
many	TRBD2	TRBJ2-7	TRBV7-2	CASSLAFGVAGLYEQYF	TGTGCCAGCAGCTTAGCGTTCGGAGTAGCGGGGCTCTACGAGCAGTACTTC
NA	NA	TRBJ2-5	TRBV4-2	CASSQVGWKETQYF	TGTGCCAGCAGCCAAGTCGGTTGGAAAGAGACCCAGTACTTC
few	NA	TRBJ1-6	TRBV7-3	CASRLGGSSPLHF	TGTGCCAGCAGACTAGGAGGGAGTTCACCCCTCCACTTT
many	TRBD1	TRBJ1-2	TRBV9	CASSASYGQGGASGYTF	TGTGCCAGCAGCGCCAGCTACGGACAGGGAGGGGCGAGTGGCTACACCTTC
NA	TRBD1	TRBJ1-2	TRBV10-3	CAISERDRVFYGYTF	TGTGCCATCAGTGAAAGGGACAGGGTTTTCTATGGCTACACCTTC
NA	NA	TRBJ2-3	TRBV19	CASSIQAGTDTRYF	TGTGCCAGTAGTATCCAAGCCGGCACAGATACGCGGTATTTT
many	TRBD1	TRBJ1-2	TRBV3-1	CASSQGTGRYGYTF	TGTGCCAGCAGCCAAGGGACAGGGCGGTATGGCTACACCTTC
few	NA	TRBJ2-7	TRBV2	CASRPGSSYEQYF	TGTGCCAGCAGGCCGGGATCCTCCTACGAGCAGTACTTC
few	NA	TRBJ1-6	TRBV29-1	CSVGRERSPLHF	TGCAGCGTGGGGAGGGAGCGCTCACCCCTCCACTTT
NA	NA	TRBJ1-5	TRBV4-2	CASSQVYRSQPQHF	TGTGCCAGCAGCCAAGTTTACCGCAGTCAGCCCCAGCATTTT
many	NA	TRBJ2-7	TRBV20-1	CSARVTSYEQYF	TGCAGTGCTAGAGTTACCTCCTACGAGCAGTACTTC
many	TRBD1	TRBJ2-7	TRBV3-1	CASSQEAGQGKGQYF	TGTGCCAGCAGCCAAGAAGCGGGACAGGGGAAGGGGCAGTACTTC
NA	TRBD1	TRBJ2-7	TRBV7-8	CASSSLGRTGLSYEQYF	TGTGCCAGCAGCTCTCTCGGCCGGACAGGGCTCTCCTACGAGCAGTACTTC
NA	TRBD1	TRBJ2-2	TRBV11-1	CASSGDRGQQGTGELFF	TGTGCCAGCAGCGGGGACAGGGGCCAACAGGGAACCGGGGAGCTGTTTTTT
many	TRBD2	TRBJ2-7	TRBV7-2	CASSEMTSGSYEQYF	TGTGCCAGCAGCGAGATGACTAGCGGGAGCTACGAGCAGTACTTC
many	NA	TRBJ1-1	TRBV20-1	CSARGGRANTEAFF	TGCAGTGCTAGGGGGGGTAGGGCGAACACTGAAGCTTTCTTT
NA	NA	TRBJ2-3	TRBV10-3	CAISEFGGGSTDTQYF	TGTGCCATCAGTGAGTTTGGGGGTGGGAGCACAGATACGCAGTATTTT
once	NA	TRBJ1-5	TRBV7-9	CASSPNRDQPQHF	TGTGCCAGCAGCCCTAACAGGGATCAGCCCCAGCATTTT
NA	NA	TRBJ1-5	TRBV7-2	CASSLRSGNQPQHF	TGTGCCAGCAGCTTAAGGTCCGGCAATCAGCCCCAGCATTTT
NA	NA	TRBJ2-7	TRBV11-2	CAGSPSVPGALWEQYF	TGTGCCGGCAGCCCCTCCGTTCCTGGGGCCCTCTGGGAGCAGTACTTC
once	TRBD1	TRBJ2-7	TRBV4-1	CASSQDLGQGLEQYF	TGCGCCAGCAGCCAAGATCTGGGACAGGGGCTCGAGCAGTACTTC
many	NA	TRBJ2-1	TRBV5-1	CASSLAAQFSSYNEQFF	TGCGCCAGCAGCTTGGCCGCACAGTTCAGCTCCTACAATGAGCAGTTCTTC
many	TRBD1	TRBJ2-7	TRBV12-3/TRBV12-4	CASRKTGTGGYEQYF	TGTGCCAGCAGGAAGACCGGGACAGGGGGCTACGAGCAGTACTTC
NA	NA	TRBJ1-3	TRBV19	CASSMKRVGDTIYF	TGTGCCAGTAGTATGAAAAGGGTTGGCGACACCATATATTTT
NA	NA	TRBJ1-2	TRBV2	CASNERQYYGYTF	TGTGCCAGCAACGAGCGACAGTACTATGGCTACACCTTC
few	TRBD1	TRBJ1-1	TRBV7-8	CASSRTGGNTEAFF	TGTGCCAGCAGCCGGACAGGGGGCAACACTGAAGCTTTCTTT
many	TRBD2	TRBJ2-1	TRBV20-1	CSARSSGSWSEQFF	TGCAGTGCTAGATCTAGCGGGAGCTGGAGTGAGCAGTTCTTC
NA	TRBD1	TRBJ2-7	TRBV19	CASSGTVASYEQYF	TGTGCCAGTAGCGGGACAGTCGCCTCCTACGAGCAGTACTTC
once	TRBD2	TRBJ2-3	TRBV19	CASSTPGLASPHF	TGTGCCAGTAGTACGCCGGGACTAGCAAGCCCCCATTTT
many	NA	TRBJ1-6	TRBV5-1	CASSLGEGYSPLHF	TGCGCCAGCAGCTTGGGAGAGGGTTATTCACCCCTCCACTTT
few	NA	TRBJ1-1	TRBV18	CASSPGADIWSEAFF	TGTGCCAGCTCACCTGGCGCAGACATTTGGAGTGAAGCTTTCTTT
NA	NA	TRBJ1-1	TRBV25-1	CASVRPGVGNTEAFF	TGTGCCAGCGTCAGACCAGGGGTCGGGAACACTGAAGCTTTCTTT
few	NA	TRBJ2-7	TRBV2	CASRSGPNLVEQYF	TGTGCCAGCAGATCCGGGCCTAACCTAGTGGAGCAGTACTTC
many	NA	TRBJ1-3	TRBV20-1	CSAREDRYGNTIYF	TGCAGTGCTAGAGAAGACCGGTATGGAAACACCATATATTTT
many	NA	TRBJ2-1	TRBV4-2	CASSQDLGLLSSYNEQFF	TGTGCCAGCAGCCAAGATCTAGGACTCCTGAGCTCCTACAATGAGCAGTTCTTC